This T cell receptor beta chain comes out of a study of Graves' ophthalmopathy and Graves' hyperthyroidism (dated by TCRdb to between 2018 and 2020). Context from the whole study: Peripheral blood was collected at initial diagnosis, before any treatment. The study used signatures of the TCR beta repertoire to tell Graves' ophthalmopathy apart from Graves' hyperthyroidism and to predict which patients would progress to ophthalmopathy. In total, some 130 blood samples were TCR-sequenced: 40 to 45 ophthalmopathy, some 80 hyperthyroidism and some 17 hyperthyroidism-to-ophthalmopathy patients. To explore V-J signatures that separate ophthalmopathy from hyperthyroidism, a discovery set of about a hundred patients was enrolled, consisting of fewer than 45 with ophthalmopathy and around 57 with stable hyperthyroidism. An independent validation cohort comprised under 20 hyperthyroidism patients and over 15 patients who later progressed from hyperthyroidism to ophthalmopathy. In over 5 hyperthyroidism patients, the T-cell repertoire of thyroid tissue was compared with the T-cell repertoire of blood. Following sample collection, hyperthyroidism patients were given methimazole at a starting dose of 30 mg daily, and ophthalmopathy patients were given high-dose intravenous methylprednisolone. General conclusions and limits of the study: Ophthalmopathy was separated from stable hyperthyroidism by the 13-signature model with about 90% sensitivity and around 81% specificity in cross-validation and with 80%/75% in the test set. In validation, the model predicted ophthalmopathy progression with about 71% sensitivity and approximately 72% specificity; roughly 11 predicted patients were CT-confirmed with GO in a median of approximately 6.2 months. Most expanded thyroid clonotypes with a frequency above 0.001 also appeared in blood, which suggests that blood repertoires may reflect the immune response in the thyroid. Sample size was not statistically predetermined, and group allocation was not concealed from the investigators.

Ophthalmopathy patients were characterized by moderately to severely active disease, a Clinical Activity Score of at least 3, a NOSPECS grade of at least 4, and a disease duration under 3 months. Patients were excluded if they had other autoimmune diseases, uncontrolled infections, pregnancy or lactation. Diagnosis was based on clinical symptoms, serum thyroxine, TRAb, thyroid ultrasound and orbital computed tomography. Ficoll-Paque density gradient centrifugation was used to isolate PBMCs from around 9.1 ml of fresh peripheral blood. Trizol reagent was used to extract the total RNA, and its quality was then checked on an Agilent 2100 Bioanalyzer. For repertoire sequencing, the TCR beta CDR3 regions were amplified from RNA transcripts. The first round was an RT-PCR using HTBI primers with the Qiagen OneStep RT-PCR kit, and this first round was followed by a second-round multiplex PCR, then size selection and purification. Libraries were sequenced on an Illumina HiSeq2000 using paired-end 100 bp reads. In the original analysis: SOAPnuke was used for read processing, and reads with adapters, uncalled bases, a mean Phred below 15, or no exact constant-primer or identifier match were discarded. High-quality paired reads were merged with COPE v1.2.5. Each unique nucleotide sequence was defined as a clonotype, and clonotypes were aligned to IMGT TRB V, D and J references with MiTCR v1.1. The analysis was limited to V-J combinations with a frequency above 0.0001, which together covered over 98% of repertoires. A TCR clonal expansion and chaos score per V-J combination was defined as the ratio of F50 clonal expansion to chaos observed in the TCRdist matrix. Welch's t-statistics and random forest were used to reduce the features to some 13 V-J combinations, which were then used as input to a naive Bayes classifier. The Morisita-Horn index was used to measure how similar the thyroid and blood repertoires were. TCRdb trimmed the raw reads at Q25, called clones with MiXCR and kept productive beta chains. Duplicate CDR3 protein sequences are folded into a single record with the most common DNA and genes. The V and J calls here are based on TCRdb, not the publication. The sample includes about 340,000 distinct CDR3 sequences, with roughly a sixth observed a single time. 9% to 15% of the sample belongs to the ten largest clones.

This clonotype was counted ten times or more. No cognate antigen has been identified for it. No quality values exist for individual bases; no much larger clone is one base distant. There are 13 amino acids in the CDR3, from cysteine to phenylalanine inclusive. The read is trimmed to its CDR3 DNA, 39 bases read in frame from base 1. V gives up 7 bases and J gives up 8 bases, and the segment between their germline ends measures 17 bases. The V and J genes are TRBV12-3 or TRBV12-4 and TRBJ1-2; TRBD1 could be the D gene, as 6 bases match. Sequenced: peripheral blood. The clonotype was recovered from an adult man with Graves' ophthalmopathy. For the CDR3, the sequence is CASTSVGGLGYTF. The DNA sequence is given as TGTGCCAGCACCTCGGTTGGGGGGCTAGGCTACACCTTC.